This T cell receptor beta chain originates from a study of T-cell memory formation after mild COVID-19. Regarding the study as a whole: Clones contracting across day 15 to 85 had a balanced CD4/CD8 profile; later expanding clones leaned CD4+.

The CDR3 spans 14 residues. The V end was cut by 2 bases, the J end by 4 bases, with 10 bases between. Germline lookup yields CDR1 SGDLS and CDR2 YYNGEE. TCRdb fed the 5' RACE reads into MiXCR, producing one record per CDR3 protein. This table holds roughly 350,000 distinct CDR3 sequences, 25% to 30% found once. This clonotype came up once. Its antigen is undetermined. V usage is TRBV9 and J usage is TRBJ2-1; possibly TRBD1 or TRBD2 for D (5 bases each). This sequence originates from an adult woman who had mild COVID-19 (a few samples of this study predate the infection). Cell type and time point are not known. The sample comprised PBMCs or a T cell subset sorted from them (not recorded which). This chain's CDR3 is CASSVGPIYNEQFF. The CDR3, as DNA: TGTGCCAGCAGCGTGGGACCGATTTACAATGAGCAGTTCTTC.